The present entry profiles one TCR beta chain with its context. Its matching antigen is unknown. This PCR relied on a set of 60 Vbeta primers and 13 Jbeta primers. This table comes from immunoSEQ multiplex PCR, and its TCRdb copy is limited to in-frame clones, with some not included. The table includes 150,000 or so clones, 65% to 80% detected once. This record belongs to a study of cytomegalovirus exposure and HLA in healthy donors. For the study at large: Earlier results showed roughly 120 million unique TCR beta sequences derived from roughly 190 million T cells.

Healthy bone marrow donors made up the donor group. Looked up from germline, CDR1 is MDHEN and CDR2 is SYDVKM. This CDR3 is built from 15 residues. V trimming: 2 bases; J trimming: 4 bases; junction bases outside the gene matches: 4. The study's findings and limits: Association with HLA alleles at 0.05 false discovery rate was found for 16,951 TCR beta sequences in a later analysis.

Material for sequencing was PBMCs. This TCR was sampled from a woman between 40 and 55 years old in good health and CMV-seronegative. The rearrangement uses TRBV28 and TRBJ1-4, with 7 bases aligning to TRBD1. The CDR3 here is CASSLGQVLNEKLFF. CDR3 in DNA: TGTGCCAGCAGTTTAGGACAGGTTCTTAATGAAAAACTGTTTTTT.